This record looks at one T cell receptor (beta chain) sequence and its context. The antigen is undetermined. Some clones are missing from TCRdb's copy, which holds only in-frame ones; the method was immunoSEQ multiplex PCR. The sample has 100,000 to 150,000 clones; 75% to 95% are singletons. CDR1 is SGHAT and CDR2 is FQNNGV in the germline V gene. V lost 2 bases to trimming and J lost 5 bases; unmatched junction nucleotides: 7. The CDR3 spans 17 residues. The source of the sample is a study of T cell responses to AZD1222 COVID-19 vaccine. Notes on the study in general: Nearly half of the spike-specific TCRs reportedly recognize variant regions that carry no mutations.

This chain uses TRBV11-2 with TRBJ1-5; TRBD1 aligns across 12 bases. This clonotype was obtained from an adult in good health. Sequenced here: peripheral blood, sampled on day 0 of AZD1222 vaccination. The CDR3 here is CASSLWRDRGLDQPQHF. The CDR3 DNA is TGTGCCAGCAGCTTATGGAGGGACAGGGGGCTGGATCAGCCCCAGCATTTT.